This entry describes one T cell receptor (beta chain). The data originate from a study of blood T cell repertoires in COVID-19. Turning to the study itself: Acute and convalescent COVID-19 samples came from the United States, Italy and Spain.

Sequenced by immunoSEQ multiplex PCR; TCRdb stores in-frame clones only, minus some. The repertoire has about 230,000 clones, approximately 86% of them found once; the top ten carry around 1.3%. One Seattle source followed patients from active infection through their disease course. Trimming shortened V by 0 bases and J by 9 bases, and 12 bases separated the two germline ends. Germline CDR1 and CDR2: LGHNT and FRNRAP. This CDR3 region has 15 residues. The chain carries TRBV12-5 and TRBJ1-6; D gene unclear. Source material: peripheral blood. This sequence originates from a woman younger than 45 with COVID-19, enrolled during active disease. CDR3 loop: CASGLVTGKRSPLHF. The CDR3 nucleotides are TGTGCTAGTGGTTTGGTAACGGGAAAACGTTCACCCCTCCACTTT.